This T cell receptor beta chain was found in a study of T cell responses to AZD1222 COVID-19 vaccine (dated by TCRdb to the early 2020s). For context, the study as a whole: AZD1222 recipients whose second dose came at about 4 weeks and those whose second dose came at about 12 weeks were combined into one group, since spike-specific TCR depth and breadth did not differ between the two schedules. A total of under 250 trial participants underwent TCR sequencing, of whom approximately 200 had received two doses of AZD1222 and 26 had received two doses of the MenACWY control vaccine. Trial participants were enrolled by age into 18-55, 56-69 and 70-plus year subgroups, with around 150, 28 and 57 TCR-sequenced participants respectively.

Study-wide conclusions, independent of this receptor: No day 14 peak-response samples were available, so repertoires were characterized only after the peak T cell response. Most participants were white British and females outnumbered males, and the authors suggested that clonal diversity may have been underestimated. Reportedly, almost half of the unique spike-specific TCRs recognized epitopes lying outside the regions that are mutated in the B.1.351 and B.1.1.7 variants. After two AZD1222 doses, spike-specific TCR breadth and depth were significantly higher than at day 0 and than in MenACWY recipients. Conclusions about previously exposed vaccinees are limited, since just 6 or 7 AZD1222 recipients were seropositive for SARS-CoV-2 at baseline. The 56-69-year group was small, and its depth increase did not reach significance, likely because of low power. CD4 TCRs associated with the vaccine covered the entire spike protein, and the dominant responses were in regions 160-218 and 743-854.

The time point label of this sample denotes: baseline before first vaccination. Vaccinee samples came from UK trials COV001 and COV002, including a single-blind randomized controlled phase 2/3 trial of AZD1222 (ChAdOx1 nCoV-19) in healthy adults. For TCRbeta chain sequencing, PBMC samples from trial participants were taken at day 0 and at day 28 after the second dose. A remark on this clone: Its recognized antigen is unknown. Base qualities are missing; no much larger clone stands one base away.

The CDR3 regions of human TCRbeta chains were analyzed by immunosequencing. The study's own analysis went as follows. Repertoire TCRs were matched against a reference library of SARS-CoV-2-specific TCRs generated with the MIRA antigen-specificity platform. Breadth meant the fraction of unique TCRs that were SARS-CoV-2-associated, whereas depth meant the fraction of total T cells that were SARS-CoV-2-associated. Using the MIRA data, every spike-specific TCR was mapped to the spike region that the TCR reacted to and assigned to either a CD4 or a CD8 class. Log10-transformed breadth and depth values were compared by one-way ANOVA with Sidak's multiple comparisons tests. TCRdb stores this immuneACCESS table with in-frame sequences only. Part of the clones is absent; in the studies checked, under half of the shortfall reflects unresolved V genes, and no reason is known for the rest. The V and J calls and clone size come from that table; D and trimming were worked out from the DNA. Here the sample has tens of thousands of clones; approximately 90% occur a single time. Together, the top ten hold over 2% of the sample.

Sequences SEHNR (CDR1) and FQNEAQ (CDR2) are obtained from the germline V gene (reference sequence). The germline V and J ends show losses of 5 bases and 0 bases respectively, and no gene match explains 6 bases of the junction. Inclusive of the bounding cysteine and phenylalanine, the CDR3 is 16 residues long. Of all the DNA, just the CDR3 is kept, 48 bases in frame from base 1. The rearranged segments are TRBV7-9 and TRBJ1-4; 7 bases in between match TRBD1. The clonotype originates from an adult in good health. Material: peripheral blood, obtained on day 0 of AZD1222 vaccination. The bases are TGTGCCAGCAGCCTTGGAACAGGGGCAACTAATGAAAAACTGTTTTTT. It encodes CASSLGTGATNEKLFF.